The clone carrying this TCR beta chain has only a few counts. Its specificity is not known. The CDR3 contains 15 residues. Germline CDR1 and CDR2: DFQATT and SNEGSKA (reference sequence). Trimming removed 3 bases from V and 2 bases from J, with 16 bases in between. This record belongs to a study of T-cell reconstitution after alpha-beta-depleted transplantation in children. For TCRbeta, the library was prepared with unique molecular identifiers. One entry per CDR3 protein results from TCRdb running MiXCR on the PCR reads. The table includes some 130,000 distinct CDR3 sequences, roughly 9.7% detected once. Study-level results: Where some patients showed high TCRbeta diversity at day 60, it came from recipient T cells and thymic progenitors that had survived. Roughly two months post-transplant, alpha-beta T cells reportedly originated from several hundred graft clones that had expanded. Newly made T cells mostly supplied T-cell counts and diversity one year after transplant.

This receptor was identified in a girl less than two years old who had a stem cell transplant for combined immunodeficiency, so the T cells may come from the graft donor. Sequenced here: PBMCs, mostly from graft donor cells, sampled 180 days after TCRalphabeta/CD19-depleted stem cell transplant. This sequence joins TRBV20-1 and TRBJ1-2; no firm D call. The CDR3 DNA sequence: TGCAGTGCTAGCCCCGGACTCTATTTAAACTATGGCTACACCTTC. It translates to CSASPGLYLNYGYTF.